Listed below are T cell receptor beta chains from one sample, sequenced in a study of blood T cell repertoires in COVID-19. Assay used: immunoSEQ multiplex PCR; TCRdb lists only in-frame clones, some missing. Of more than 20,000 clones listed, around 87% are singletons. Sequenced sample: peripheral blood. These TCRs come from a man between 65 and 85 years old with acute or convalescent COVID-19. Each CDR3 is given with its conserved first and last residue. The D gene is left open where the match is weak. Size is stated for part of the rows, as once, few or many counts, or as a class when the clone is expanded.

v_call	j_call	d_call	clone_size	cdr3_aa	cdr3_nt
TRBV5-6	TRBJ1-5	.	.	CASSLASGQPQHF	TGTGCCAGCAGCTTGGCCTCAGGTCAGCCCCAGCATTTT
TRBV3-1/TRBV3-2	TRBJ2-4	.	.	CASSQGLEGGNIQYF	TGTGCCAGCAGCCAAGGGTTAGAGGGAGGAAACATTCAGTACTTC
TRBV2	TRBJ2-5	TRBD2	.	CASSENGRVPETQYF	TGTGCCAGCAGTGAGAACGGGAGGGTCCCAGAGACCCAGTACTTC
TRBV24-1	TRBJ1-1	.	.	CATSDGMSEAFF	TGTGCCACCAGTGATGGTATGAGTGAAGCTTTCTTT
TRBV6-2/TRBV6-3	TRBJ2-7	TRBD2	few	CASSSRGTSGRHHYEQYF	TGTGCCAGCAGTTCCCGGGGGACTAGCGGGAGACACCACTACGAGCAGTACTTC
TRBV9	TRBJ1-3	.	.	CASNVGGGFGNTIYF	TGTGCCAGCAACGTAGGTGGGGGGTTTGGAAACACCATATATTTT
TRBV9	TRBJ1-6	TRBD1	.	CASSTGQGESPLHF	TGTGCCAGCAGCACGGGACAGGGGGAATCACCCCTCCACTTT
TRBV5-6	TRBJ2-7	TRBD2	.	CASSLGGGRSSYEQYF	TGTGCCAGCAGCTTGGGGGGCGGGAGAAGCTCCTACGAGCAGTACTTC
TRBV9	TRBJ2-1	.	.	CASSVDGFPYNEQFF	TGTGCCAGCAGCGTAGACGGTTTCCCCTACAATGAGCAGTTCTTC
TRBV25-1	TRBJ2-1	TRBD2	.	CASSEWEAGVDEQFF	TGTGCCAGCAGTGAATGGGAGGCGGGGGTGGATGAGCAGTTCTTC
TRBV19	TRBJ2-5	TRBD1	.	CASSFAGQAQETQYF	TGTGCCAGTAGTTTTGCGGGACAGGCCCAAGAGACCCAGTACTTC
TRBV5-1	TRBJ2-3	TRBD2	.	CASSLVREGLDTQYF	TGCGCCAGCAGCTTGGTCCGGGAGGGCCTCGATACGCAGTATTTT
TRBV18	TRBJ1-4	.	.	CASSPRGGEKLFF	TGTGCCAGCTCACCACGAGGGGGTGAAAAACTGTTTTTT
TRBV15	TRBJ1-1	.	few	CATSGKRGSNTEAFF	TGTGCCACCAGCGGTAAGAGGGGGTCGAACACTGAAGCTTTCTTT
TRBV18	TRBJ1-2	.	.	CASSPLGQGYGYTF	TGTGCCAGCTCACCGCTGGGGCAGGGTTATGGCTACACCTTC
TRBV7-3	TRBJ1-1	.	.	CASSFSMNTEAFF	TGTGCCAGCAGCTTTTCTATGAACACTGAAGCTTTCTTT